This TCR beta chain was identified in a study of blood T cell repertoires in COVID-19. Study overall: PBMCs, B-cell-depleted T cells, or T cells provided the cDNA or gDNA that made up the material.

Method: immunoSEQ multiplex PCR; TCRdb's copy keeps in-frame clones and lacks some. Of fewer than 300,000 clones listed, less than 90% are singletons. V was clipped by 4 bases and J by 0 bases, with 15 bases between them. CDR1 and CDR2 from the germline V gene are MNHEY and SVGAGI. This CDR3 comprises 16 residues. This receptor was identified in a human donor in a cohort sampled during active COVID-19. Material for sequencing was peripheral blood. The J gene is TRBJ2-5, the V gene TRBV6-5, with a weak D call TRBD2 (6 bases). CDR3 region: CASSWMAGTNQETQYF. CDR3 coding DNA: TGTGCCAGCAGTTGGATGGCGGGAACCAACCAAGAGACCCAGTACTTC.